These 7 T cell receptor beta chains came from one sample sequenced in a study of blood T cell repertoires in COVID-19 (TCRdb year 2020). The library was prepared using the immunoSEQ multiplex PCR assay. TCRdb limited this immuneACCESS table to in-frame rearrangements with V and J called. A share of clones is missing; checked studies link under half to unresolved V genes, and the rest is unexplained. This sample is represented by about 250,000 clones; around 90% of them were singletons. Together, the top ten hold 1.3% to 1.5% of the sample. The sample consisted of peripheral blood. All receptors derive from a man of 80 years or more with acute or convalescent COVID-19.

A single count supports this clone. The chain couples TRBV7-9 to TRBJ2-7; 8 nucleotides match TRBD2. Germline CDR1 reads SEHNR; CDR2 reads FQNEAQ (reference sequence). V lost 5 bases, J lost 5 bases, and 5 bases stayed unmatched. This CDR3 spans 13 amino acids. Written as DNA, the CDR3 is TGTGCCAGCAGCACCCGGGGGGGGAACGAGCAGTACTTC. It is translated as CASSTRGGNEQYF.

This rearrangement joins TRBV23-1 to TRBJ2-7, with D tentatively TRBD1 (5 bases). TRBV23-1 has ORF status, its function being uncertain. This CDR3 is 11 amino acids long. The germline V and J ends were trimmed by 9 bases and 4 bases, with 10 bases remaining between them. The CDR3 nucleotides read TGCGCCAGAAAAGGGGTTTACGAGCAGTACTTC. Amino acids: CARKGVYEQYF.

V is TRBV5-1 and J is TRBJ1-2, with 12 bases identical to TRBD1. The germline V gene has CDR1 SGHRS and CDR2 YFSETQ. V lost 2 bases, J lost 8 bases, and 7 bases stayed unmatched. The CDR3 totals 15 residues. CDR3 residues: CASSFQGQGAEGYTF. As DNA, the CDR3 is TGCGCCAGCAGCTTCCAGGGACAGGGGGCGGAAGGCTACACCTTC.

The chain links TRBV5-4 to TRBJ2-7, with TRBD1 matching over 7 bases. CDR1 SGHNT and CDR2 YYREEE come from the germline V gene (reference sequence). This CDR3 spans 16 amino acids. V dropped 0 bases and J dropped 3; count of bases not matched to a gene: 9. CDR3 sequence (DNA): TGTGCCAGCAGCTTGGGGACCGGGACAGACGTCTACGAGCAGTACTTC. Protein product: CASSLGTGTDVYEQYF.

This rearrangement joins TRBV5-8 to TRBJ2-3; D remains unclear. The CDR3 runs to 14 residues. Deletions cut 4 bases from V and 2 bases from J, with 11 bases between. CDR1 and CDR2 (germline): SGHTS, YDEGEE. The CDR3 bases are TGTGCCAGCAGCCTCGAGTCAATCACAGATACGCAGTATTTT. Protein product: CASSLESITDTQYF.

The gene calls are TRBV27 and TRBJ2-3; 9 nucleotides match TRBD2. V lost 6 bases and J lost 3; bases outside the gene matches: 7. Germline V CDR1 and CDR2: MNHEY, SMNVEV (reference sequence). The CDR3 spans 15 residues. CDR3 sequence reads: CASRIAGDVTDTQYF. Written as DNA, the CDR3 is TGTGCCAGCAGAATAGCGGGAGACGTGACAGATACGCAGTATTTT.

This chain connects TRBV7-2 to TRBJ2-3; 8 nucleotides align to TRBD1. Germline CDR1 and CDR2: SGHTA and FQGNSA. The CDR3 runs 16 residues. Unmatched junction bases numbered 7, after V lost 5 bases and J lost 0 bases. Written as DNA, the CDR3 is TGTGCCAGCAGCCGCGCAGGGACAGGAAGCACAGATACGCAGTATTTT. The encoded protein is CASSRAGTGSTDTQYF. The full variable domain, its missing parts supplied by reference TRBV7-2 and TRBJ2-3, is GAGVSQSPSNKVTEKGKDVELRCDPISGHTALYWYRQSLGQGLEFLIYFQGNSAPDKSGLPSDRFSAERTGGSVSTLTIQRTQQEDSAVYLCASSRAGTGSTDTQYFGPGTRLTVL.